The 13 T cell receptor beta chains below all came from one sample that was sequenced in a study of T cell responses to AZD1222 COVID-19 vaccine. TCRdb's copy holds only in-frame clones and misses some; the assay was immunoSEQ multiplex PCR. Among some 150,000 clones listed, 85% to 95% were seen once. This sample comprised peripheral blood, obtained on day 0 of MenACWY control vaccination. The receptors come from an adult in good health.

The V and J genes are TRBV6-5 and TRBJ1-4; weak D call: TRBD1 (5 bases). Per the germline V gene, CDR1 is MNHEY and CDR2 is SVGAGI. This CDR3 is 14 amino acids long. The V end was cut by 6 bases, the J end by 6 bases, with 14 bases between. The CDR3 DNA sequence: TGTGCCAGCAGAGGGTGGGGGTCCGATGAAAAACTGTTTTTT. Its protein is CASRGWGSDEKLFF.

This chain uses TRBV6-6 with TRBJ1-5; D is undetermined. Per germline, CDR1 MNHNY and CDR2 SVGAGI (reference sequence). CDR3 length equals 14 residues. V lost 0 bases to trimming and J lost 1 base, with 4 bases between them. The chain's CDR3 is CASSYSGSNQPQHF. Written as DNA, the CDR3 is TGTGCCAGCAGTTACTCGGGGAGCAATCAGCCCCAGCATTTT.

The chain couples TRBV6-2 or TRBV6-3 to TRBJ1-5; 8 nucleotides agree with TRBD1. V lost 5 bases to trimming and J lost 7 bases; unmatched junction nucleotides: 7. The length of the CDR3 is 14 residues. CDR1 is MNHEY and CDR2 is SVGEGT in the germline V gene. The CDR3 sequence is CASSRQGMGQPQHF. CDR3 coding DNA: TGTGCCAGCAGTCGACAGGGGATGGGGCAGCCCCAGCATTTT.

This clone was counted a single time. The chain joins TRBV3-1 (or the pseudogene TRBV3-2) to TRBJ2-2; D gene uncertain. V was clipped by 0 bases and J by 3 bases, with 11 bases between them. This CDR3 is 16 amino acids long. Germline V gene data show CDR1 as LGHDT and CDR2 as YNNKEL (reference sequence). The CDR3 region is CASSQDLGSDTGELFF. The CDR3 DNA reads TGTGCCAGCAGCCAAGATTTGGGGTCGGACACCGGGGAGCTGTTTTTT.

This rearrangement joins TRBV5-5 to TRBJ2-2, with 7 bases identical to TRBD2. The V gene end was trimmed by 0 bases and the J gene end by 0 bases; junction bases not matched to a gene: 5. The length of the CDR3 is 17 residues. CDR1 and CDR2 (germline): SGHKS, YYEKEE (reference sequence). The CDR3 bases are TGTGCCAGCAGCTTGGTTGGCGGGGGAGCGAACACCGGGGAGCTGTTTTTT. It is translated as CASSLVGGGANTGELFF.

V and J are TRBV6-5 and TRBJ1-5; D is uncertain. The CDR3 runs to 14 residues. V was cut by 8 bases and J by 9 bases, with 20 bases left in between. The germline CDR1 and CDR2 sequences are MNHEY and SVGAGI. The CDR3 reads CASSLHGGSGPQHF. The CDR3 bases are TGTGCCAGCTCCCTACACGGCGGTTCAGGGCCCCAGCATTTT.

This chain joins TRBV13 and TRBJ1-4; maybe TRBD1 (6 bases). Trimming took off 3 bases at V and 7 bases at J, with 9 bases between the two ends. The germline CDR1 and CDR2 sequences are PRHDT and FYEKMQ (reference sequence). The CDR3 consists of 13 residues. CDR3 sequence reads: CASSFRGGEKLFF. The CDR3 nucleotides are TGTGCCAGCAGCTTCAGGGGAGGTGAAAAACTGTTTTTT.

The chain has TRBV9 and TRBJ2-5; a weak D match, TRBD1 (6 bases). Germline assignment: CDR1 SGDLS and CDR2 YYNGEE. V was trimmed by 0 bases and J by 9 bases, leaving 18 bases between them. This CDR3 comprises 15 residues. The CDR3 DNA is TGTGCCAGCAGCGTAGTCGGCGGAGCGAAGGGGGCCCAGTACTTC. Translation: CASSVVGGAKGAQYF.

The chain employs TRBV7-9 and TRBJ1-5; TRBD1 is a possible D gene (5 bases). CDR1 SEHNR and CDR2 FQNEAQ come from the germline V gene (reference sequence). V was shortened by 5 bases and J by 4 bases, with 12 bases between the two germline ends. The length of the CDR3 is 14 residues. The CDR3: CASSQGGGNQPQHF. In nucleotides, the CDR3 is TGTGCCAGCAGCCAGGGTGGGGGGAATCAGCCCCAGCATTTT.

This sequence joins TRBV5-5 and TRBJ2-5, with TRBD2 as a possible D gene (5 bases). The CDR3 contains 18 residues. The germline CDR1 and CDR2 sequences are SGHKS and YYEKEE (reference sequence). V was clipped by 0 bases and J by 0 bases, with 18 bases between them. In nucleotides, the CDR3 is TGTGCCAGCAGCTTGGAACAGCAAGGAGGCCCCCACCAAGAGACCCAGTACTTC. Translating it yields CASSLEQQGGPHQETQYF.

The rearrangement links TRBV10-3 to TRBJ1-1; D is undetermined. CDR3 length equals 14 residues. With 3 bases removed from V and 1 base from J, the gap between germline ends came to 9 bases. CDR1 is ENHRY, CDR2 SYGVKD, per germline. The CDR3 region is CAISETAKNTEAFF. The CDR3 DNA sequence: TGTGCCATCAGTGAAACAGCCAAGAACACTGAAGCTTTCTTT.

The chain links TRBV29-1 to TRBJ1-1; 9 nucleotides line up with TRBD1. In germline, CDR1 is SQVTM, CDR2 ANQGSEA. Trimming at V came to 7 bases and at J to 7 bases, leaving 7 bases not matched to a gene. The CDR3 runs 12 residues. The CDR3 loop reads CSAGTGGGEAFF. In DNA, the CDR3 is TGCAGCGCGGGTACAGGGGGCGGTGAAGCTTTCTTT.

The chain carries TRBV6-5 and TRBJ2-7, with D perhaps being TRBD1 or TRBD2 (6 bases each). Trimming stripped 2 bases from V and 5 bases from J, with 16 bases between. Germline V gives CDR1 MNHEY, CDR2 SVGAGI. This CDR3 contains 15 residues. CDR3 amino acids: CASSYDGGGYHEQYF. For the CDR3, the DNA is TGTGCCAGCAGTTACGACGGGGGCGGGTACCACGAGCAGTACTTC.